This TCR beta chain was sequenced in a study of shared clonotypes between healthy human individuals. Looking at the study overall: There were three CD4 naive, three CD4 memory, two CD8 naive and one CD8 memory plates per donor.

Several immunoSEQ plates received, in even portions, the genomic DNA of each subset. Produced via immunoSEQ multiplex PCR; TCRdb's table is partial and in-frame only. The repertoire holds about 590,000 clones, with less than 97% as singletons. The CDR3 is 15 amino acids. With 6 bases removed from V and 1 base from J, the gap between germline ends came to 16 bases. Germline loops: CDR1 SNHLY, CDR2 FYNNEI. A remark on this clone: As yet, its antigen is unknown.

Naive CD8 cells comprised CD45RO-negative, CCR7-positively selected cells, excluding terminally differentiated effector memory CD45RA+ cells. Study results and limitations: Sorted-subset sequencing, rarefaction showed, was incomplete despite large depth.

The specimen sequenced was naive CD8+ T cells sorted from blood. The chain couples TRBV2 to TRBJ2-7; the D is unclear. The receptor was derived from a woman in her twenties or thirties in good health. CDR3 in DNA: TGTGCCAGCAGATGGGCACAGACCGGATCCTACGAGCAGTACTTC. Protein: CASRWAQTGSYEQYF.